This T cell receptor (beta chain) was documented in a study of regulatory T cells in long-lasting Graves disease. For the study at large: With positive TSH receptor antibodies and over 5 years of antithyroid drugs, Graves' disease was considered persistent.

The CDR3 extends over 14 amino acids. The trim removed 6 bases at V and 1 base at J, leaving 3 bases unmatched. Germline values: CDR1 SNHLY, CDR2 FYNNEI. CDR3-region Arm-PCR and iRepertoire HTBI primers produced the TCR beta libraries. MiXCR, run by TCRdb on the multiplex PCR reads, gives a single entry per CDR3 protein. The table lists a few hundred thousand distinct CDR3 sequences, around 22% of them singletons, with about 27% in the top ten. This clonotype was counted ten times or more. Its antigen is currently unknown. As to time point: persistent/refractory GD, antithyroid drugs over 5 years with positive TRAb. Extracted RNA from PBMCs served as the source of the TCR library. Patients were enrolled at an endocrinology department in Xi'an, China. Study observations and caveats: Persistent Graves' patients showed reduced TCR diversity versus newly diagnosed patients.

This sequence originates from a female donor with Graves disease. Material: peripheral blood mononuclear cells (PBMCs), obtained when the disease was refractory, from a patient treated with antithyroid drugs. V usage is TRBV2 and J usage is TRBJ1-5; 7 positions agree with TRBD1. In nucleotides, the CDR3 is TGTGCCAGCAGGGAGGGACAGAGCAATCAGCCCCAGCATTTT. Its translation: CASREGQSNQPQHF.